This T cell receptor beta chain was sequenced during a study of radiation and T cells in renal cell carcinoma. The study, taken as a whole, reports: From baseline, blood top tumor clonotypes peaked at 2 weeks post-radiation.

Time point defined: baseline pretreatment blood. This sample's treatment: 15 Gy SBRT to primary tumor, nephrectomy 4 weeks later. The tumor was a clear cell renal cell carcinoma. TCRdb keeps only in-frame clones here, not all; method: immunoSEQ multiplex PCR. The data hold 150,000 or so clones, with roughly 85% observed a single time. Of note for this clone: The antigen is undetermined.

Germline assignment: CDR1 SGHDN and CDR2 FVKESK. The ends were cut back, 5 bases at V and 4 bases at J, with 20 bases in the middle. This CDR3 contains 16 residues. This chain joins TRBV14 and TRBJ2-5; either TRBD1 or TRBD2 may fit D (5 bases each). Sequencing was performed on blood, taken from a patient whose treatment included radiotherapy and nephrectomy. The sequence was obtained from a woman between 50 and 59 years old with renal cell carcinoma. The CDR3 here is CASSSSWGPEGETQYF. As DNA, the CDR3 is TGTGCCAGCAGCTCCTCCTGGGGCCCAGAGGGAGAGACCCAGTACTTC.